This T cell receptor (beta chain) was identified during a study of cytomegalovirus exposure and HLA in healthy donors. Study results and limitations: The authors confirmed in vitro that a few CMV-associated chains were specific for CMV antigens. One variant, a missense change in DCLRE1C, was linked in a later analysis to TCR beta V- and J-gene trimming. Listed as cytomegalovirus-associated were 164 TCR beta chains. What a later analysis showed was that several of the most significant clusters appeared linked to common viral pathogens.

Primers included in the PCR were 60 Vbeta and 13 Jbeta primers. Sequencing used immunoSEQ multiplex PCR; TCRdb keeps in-frame clones, though not all of them. The repertoire includes fewer than 110,000 clones, roughly 70% of them detected once, and 12% to 15% sits in the top ten. Per germline, CDR1 WNHNN and CDR2 SYGVQD (reference sequence). This CDR3 comprises 13 residues. Trimming cost V 7 bases and J 7 bases; bases outside gene matches: 7. A word on this clone: Its antigen remains unknown.

The V and J genes are TRBV10-1 and TRBJ1-5; 7 nucleotides line up with TRBD1. Sequencing was carried out using PBMCs. The receptor comes from a woman in her 40s in good health and CMV-seropositive. DNA of the CDR3: TGCGCCAGCACCCGACAGGGAGACCAGCCCCAGCATTTT. It translates to CASTRQGDQPQHF.